The rows below give T cell receptor beta chains drawn from one sample of a study of regulatory T cells in long-lasting Graves disease. Via MiXCR, TCRdb re-called the multiplex PCR reads, giving one row per CDR3 protein. The table has a few hundred thousand distinct CDR3 sequences, 12% to 15% seen once. Separately, the same data were catalogued under a study of T cells in Graves' hyperthyroidism and ophthalmopathy.

The sequencing used peripheral blood mononuclear cells (PBMCs), collected at new diagnosis, from a patient treated with antithyroid drugs. The source of these receptors is a woman in her 50s with Graves disease. The CDR3 runs from the conserved cysteine through the conserved F or W. A D gene is named only where the DNA matches it firmly. Where a row states a size, it is once, few, many or the class of an expanded clone; other rows omit it.

j_call | clone_size | d_call | v_call | cdr3_aa | cdr3_nt
TRBJ2-1 | many | . | TRBV29-1 | CSVAGRGNPSYNEQFF | TGCAGCGTTGCCGGCAGGGGAAATCCCTCCTACAATGAGCAGTTCTTC
TRBJ2-7 | many | . | TRBV20-1 | CSARGQVLYEHYF | TGCAGTGCTAGGGGCCAGGTTCTCTACGAGCACTACTTC
TRBJ2-7 | many | TRBD1 | TRBV9 | CASSSRTGIAYEQYF | TGTGCCAGCAGCTCAAGGACAGGGATTGCCTACGAGCAGTACTTC
TRBJ2-7 | . | . | TRBV24-1 | CATSDQGRNEQYF | TGTGCCACCAGTGATCAGGGGCGGAACGAGCAGTACTTC
TRBJ2-1 | once | . | TRBV7-7 | CASGLEAASNEQFF | TGTGCTAGCGGCTTAGAGGCCGCTAGCAATGAGCAGTTCTTC
TRBJ2-1 | few | TRBD2 | TRBV5-1 | CASSISGRGVYNEQFF | TGCGCCAGCAGCATTAGCGGGAGGGGAGTTTACAATGAGCAGTTCTTC
TRBJ2-3 | many | TRBD2 | TRBV3-1 | CASSQSGTSGTDTQYF | TGTGCCAGCAGCCAGTCCGGGACTAGCGGCACAGATACGCAGTATTTT
TRBJ2-2 | many | . | TRBV2 | CASSLRDAGELFF | TGTGCCAGCAGTTTGCGGGATGCCGGGGAGCTGTTTTTT
TRBJ2-7 | few | . | TRBV10-3 | CAISESEPHEQYF | TGTGCCATCAGTGAGTCGGAACCCCACGAGCAGTACTTC
TRBJ2-3 | few | . | TRBV5-1 | CASSLRDFRVPTDTDTQYF | TGCGCCAGCAGCTTGAGGGATTTCAGGGTCCCTACTGACACAGATACGCAGTATTTT
TRBJ1-5 | . | . | TRBV4-2 | CASSQGANQPQHF | TGTGCCAGCAGCCAAGGTGCCAATCAGCCCCAGCATTTT
TRBJ2-3 | . | . | TRBV18 | CASSPPTRLNTDTQYF | TGTGCCAGCTCACCACCTACTCGTCTGAACACAGATACGCAGTATTTT
TRBJ2-7 | . | . | TRBV6-5 | CASSYRPTPYEQYF | TGTGCCAGCAGTTACAGACCCACCCCCTACGAGCAGTACTTC
TRBJ2-1 | many | . | TRBV2 | CASQFEQGGNEQFF | TGTGCCAGCCAATTCGAACAGGGCGGCAATGAGCAGTTCTTC